Sequencing of this T cell receptor beta chain was carried out in a study of CD8+CD57+ T cells in acquired aplastic anemia. It was genomic DNA that served as the template for profiling TCR beta VDJ and CDR3. TCRdb used MiXCR to reprocess the reads, holding one entry per CDR3 protein. This table holds under 150,000 distinct CDR3 sequences, 41% found once. General study findings and limits: Patients and controls were found to share more than 25 CD8+ CDR3 sequences.

This clonotype was picked up many times. Its antigen is still unknown. V trimming: 2 bases; J trimming: 2 bases; junction bases outside the gene matches: 2. Looked up from germline, CDR1 is DFQATT and CDR2 is SNEGSKA (reference sequence). The length of the CDR3 is 15 residues. The material sequenced was sorted CD4+, CD8+, or CD8+CD57+ T cells (not recorded which) from PBMCs. This sequence joins TRBV20-1 and TRBJ2-3; 12 positions match TRBD2. This clonotype was sampled from a human donor in good health, serving as a control. This CDR3 reads CSARLAGGNTDTQYF. In nucleotides, the CDR3 is TGCAGTGCTAGACTAGCGGGAGGGAACACAGATACGCAGTATTTT.